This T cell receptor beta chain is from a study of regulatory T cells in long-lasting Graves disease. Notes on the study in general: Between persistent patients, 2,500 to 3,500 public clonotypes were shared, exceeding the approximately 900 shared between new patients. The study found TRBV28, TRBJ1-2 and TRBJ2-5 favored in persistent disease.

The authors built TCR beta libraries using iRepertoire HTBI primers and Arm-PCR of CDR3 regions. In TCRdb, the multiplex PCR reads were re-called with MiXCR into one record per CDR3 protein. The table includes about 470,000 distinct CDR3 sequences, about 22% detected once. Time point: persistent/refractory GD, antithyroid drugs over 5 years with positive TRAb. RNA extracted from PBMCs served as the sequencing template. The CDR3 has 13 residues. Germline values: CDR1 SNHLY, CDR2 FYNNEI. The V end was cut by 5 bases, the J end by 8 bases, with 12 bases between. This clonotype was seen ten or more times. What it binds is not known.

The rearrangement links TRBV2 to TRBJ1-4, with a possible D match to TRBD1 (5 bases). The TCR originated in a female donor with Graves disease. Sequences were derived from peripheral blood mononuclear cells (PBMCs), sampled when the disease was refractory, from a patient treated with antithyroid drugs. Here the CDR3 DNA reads TGTGCCAGCAGTTGGGGGTCGGGGGAAAAACTGTTTTTT. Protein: CASSWGSGEKLFF.